This TCR beta chain was profiled in a study of blood T cells in healthy people across ages. A second PCR of 7 to 11 cycles used a sample-barcoded 5' primer and a J-beta primer mix. TCRdb itself ran the 5' RACE reads through MiXCR, one entry per CDR3 protein. This repertoire shows 650,000 to 1,000,000 distinct CDR3 sequences, about 42% found once; its top ten account for 15% to 20%. The CDR3 length is 14 residues. V was shortened by 10 bases and J by 4 bases, with 16 bases between the two germline ends. The germline V gene encodes CDR1 SEHNR and CDR2 FQNEAQ (reference sequence). Sequencing input: blood. The TCR comes from a man aged 80 or over in good health. The J gene is TRBJ2-2, the V gene TRBV7-9; the D is unclear. CDR3: CAIRNAVATGELFF. CDR3 in DNA: TGTGCCATCCGGAACGCGGTGGCCACCGGGGAGCTGTTTTTT.